The 8 T cell receptor beta chains reported below all come from one sample, sequenced in a study of cytomegalovirus exposure and HLA in healthy donors. With 60 Vbeta and 13 Jbeta primers, the PCR was carried out. Assay used: immunoSEQ multiplex PCR; TCRdb lists only in-frame clones, some missing. The profile shows about 160,000 clones, around 83% of them singletons. The material sequenced was PBMCs. These receptors were obtained from a male donor in good health and CMV-seropositive.

The CDR3: CASSWTSGGSYNEQFF. Written as DNA, the CDR3 is TGTGCCAGCAGCTGGACTAGCGGGGGTTCCTACAATGAGCAGTTCTTC. This sequence joins TRBV13 and TRBJ2-1; 13 bases agree with TRBD2. The ends lost 4 bases at V and 1 base at J; junction bases unmatched: 1. Germline V CDR1 and CDR2: PRHDT, FYEKMQ (reference sequence). CDR3 size: 16 residues.

This clone was seen only a few times. The chain uses TRBV7-2 and TRBJ1-4, with 8 nucleotides matching TRBD1. The CDR3 contains 14 residues. The J segment lost 7 bases and the V segment lost 5 bases, leaving 6 bases of the junction unmatched. Per the germline V gene, CDR1 is SGHTA and CDR2 is FQGNSA. This chain's CDR3 is CASSRTGGGEKLFF. Written as DNA, the CDR3 is TGTGCCAGCAGCCGAACAGGGGGTGGTGAAAAACTGTTTTTT.

This chain links TRBV5-1 with TRBJ2-7; TRBD1 matches 8 bases. J lost 4 bases, V lost 2 bases, and 5 bases had no gene match. The length of the CDR3 is 14 residues. Per the germline V gene, CDR1 is SGHRS and CDR2 is YFSETQ. CDR3 loop: CASSFGQGPYEQYF. The CDR3 region has the DNA TGCGCCAGCAGCTTTGGACAGGGACCGTACGAGCAGTACTTC.

The chain recombines TRBV14 with TRBJ1-5; D is ambiguous. This CDR3 has 15 residues. Trimming shortened V by 0 bases and J by 6 bases, and 12 bases separated the two germline ends. Germline CDR1 is SGHDN and CDR2 is FVKESK. CDR3 sequence (DNA): TGTGCCAGCAGCCAAGATAAGAGGGCGCGTCAGCCCCAGCATTTT. This sequence encodes CASSQDKRARQPQHF.

The genes are TRBV9 and TRBJ2-1, with 7 bases aligning to TRBD1. V was clipped by 3 bases and J by 2 bases; unmatched bases: 5. Germline V gene sequence: CDR1 SGDLS, CDR2 YYNGEE. The CDR3 is 15 amino acids. CDR3 amino acids: CASSARDRAYNEQFF. DNA for the CDR3: TGTGCCAGCAGCGCCCGGGACAGAGCCTACAATGAGCAGTTCTTC.

The J gene is TRBJ1-1, the V gene TRBV28, with D possibly being TRBD1 (6 bases). V was trimmed by 5 bases and J by 3 bases, leaving 16 bases between them. CDR1 is MDHEN, CDR2 SYDVKM, per germline. This CDR3 is 15 amino acids long. CDR3 amino acids: CASSGGASGDTEAFF. DNA for the CDR3: TGTGCCAGCAGTGGGGGGGCCTCGGGAGACACTGAAGCTTTCTTT.

The chain recombines TRBV9 with TRBJ1-2; tentatively, D is TRBD1 (5 bases). Trimming removed 2 bases at V and 8 bases at J, with 19 bases between. The CDR3 length is 15 residues. Germline CDR1 is SGDLS and CDR2 is YYNGEE. CDR3 sequence: CASSVGRQSANGYTF. In nucleotides, the CDR3 is TGTGCCAGCAGCGTGGGTAGACAGTCTGCCAACGGCTACACCTTC. Based on the CDR3 plus reference TRBV9 and TRBJ1-2, the full variable domain is DSGVTQTPKHLITATGQRVTLRCSPRSGDLSVYWYQQSLDQGLQFLIQYYNGEERAKGNILERFSAQQFPDLHSELNLSSLELGDSALYFCASSVGRQSANGYTFGSGTRLTVV.

CDR3 in amino acids: CASSLVPADSGNEQFF. The DNA for the CDR3 is TGCGCCAGCAGCTTGGTCCCAGCGGACTCTGGAAATGAGCAGTTCTTC. This chain joins TRBV5-1 and TRBJ2-1, with D possibly TRBD2 on 5 matching bases. This CDR3 region has 16 residues. Germline V CDR1 and CDR2: SGHRS, YFSETQ. Deletions cut 0 bases from V and 7 bases from J, with 17 bases between.